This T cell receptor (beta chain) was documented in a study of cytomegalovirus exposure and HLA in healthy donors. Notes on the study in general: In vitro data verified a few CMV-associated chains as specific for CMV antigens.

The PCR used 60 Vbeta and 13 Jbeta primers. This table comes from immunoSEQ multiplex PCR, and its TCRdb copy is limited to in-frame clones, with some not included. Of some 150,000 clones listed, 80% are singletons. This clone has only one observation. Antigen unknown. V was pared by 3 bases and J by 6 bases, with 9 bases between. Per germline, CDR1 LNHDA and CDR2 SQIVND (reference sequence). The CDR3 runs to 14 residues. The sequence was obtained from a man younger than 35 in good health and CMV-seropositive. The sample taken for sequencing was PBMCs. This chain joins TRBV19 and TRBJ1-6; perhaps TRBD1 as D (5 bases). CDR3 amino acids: CASSMTRVNSPLHF. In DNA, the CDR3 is TGTGCCAGTAGTATGACCAGGGTTAATTCACCCCTCCACTTT.